This T cell receptor (beta chain) was obtained from a study of CD8+ T cells in alopecia areata. The overall study: Twice daily, treated patients received 5 to 10 mg of oral tofacitinib. A 6-month off-drug phase came after tofacitinib, which had lasted 6 to 18 months.

Reverse transcribed after extraction, RNA yielded cDNA as the sequencing template. Clones were sequenced by immunoSEQ multiplex PCR, and TCRdb holds only the in-frame ones, with some missing. The table shows hundreds of thousands of clones, with about 68% occurring only once. As to this clone: Its cognate antigen is unknown.

Study conclusions and caveats: Mice gave a clearer picture of TCR sharing than patients did, possibly for HLA-related reasons. Scalp sequencing also captures normal skin's resident alphabeta T cells.

The length of the CDR3 is 12 residues. From germline, CDR1 is GTSNPN and CDR2 SVGIG (reference sequence). V lost 5 bases to trimming and J lost 8 bases; unmatched junction nucleotides: 8. The chain combines TRBV30 with TRBJ1-2; 7 bases agree with TRBD1. The TCR originated in a human donor with alopecia areata. The specimen was CD4+ T cells sorted from blood, collected at week 0. Written as DNA, the CDR3 is TGTGCCTGGGCCCCAGGGGGGGCCGGCTACACCTTC. Translating it yields CAWAPGGAGYTF.